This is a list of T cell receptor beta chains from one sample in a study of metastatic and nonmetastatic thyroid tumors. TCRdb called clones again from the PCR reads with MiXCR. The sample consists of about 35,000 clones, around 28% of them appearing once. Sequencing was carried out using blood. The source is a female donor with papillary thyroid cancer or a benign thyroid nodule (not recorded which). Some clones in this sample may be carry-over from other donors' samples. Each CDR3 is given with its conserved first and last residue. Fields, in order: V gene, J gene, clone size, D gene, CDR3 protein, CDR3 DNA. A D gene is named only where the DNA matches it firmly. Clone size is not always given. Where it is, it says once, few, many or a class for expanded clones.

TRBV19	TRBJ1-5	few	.	CASSSHLGGQPQHF	TGTGCCAGTAGTTCCCACTTAGGAGGGCAGCCCCAGCATTTT
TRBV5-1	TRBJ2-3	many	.	CASSSDRAGGTDTQYF	TGCGCCAGCAGTTCGGACAGGGCGGGGGGTACAGATACGCAGTATTTT
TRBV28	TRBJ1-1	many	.	CASTLTSSNTEAFF	TGTGCCAGCACCCTTACATCTTCGAACACTGAAGCTTTCTTT
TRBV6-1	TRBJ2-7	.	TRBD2	CASSETGGSTYEQYF	TGTGCCAGCAGTGAAACGGGGGGTTCCACCTACGAGCAGTACTTC
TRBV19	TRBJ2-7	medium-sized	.	CASSTLEAGNYEQYF	TGTGCCAGTAGTACCCTAGAGGCGGGAAACTACGAGCAGTACTTC
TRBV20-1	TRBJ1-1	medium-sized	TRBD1	CSARDRNSTNTEAFF	TGCAGTGCTAGGGACAGGAATTCCACGAACACTGAAGCTTTCTTT
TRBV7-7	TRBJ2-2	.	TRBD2	CASSLSGTTGELFF	TGTGCCAGCAGCTTAAGCGGGACCACCGGGGAGCTGTTTTTT
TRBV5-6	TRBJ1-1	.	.	CASSFAGRQSGEALF	TGTGCCAGCAGCTTCGCAGGGCGACAGTCGGGCGAAGCTTTATTT
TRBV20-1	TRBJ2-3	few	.	CSARELPSSPSTDTQYF	TGCAGTGCTAGAGAGCTTCCCAGCTCACCTAGCACAGATACGCAGTATTTT
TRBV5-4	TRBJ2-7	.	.	CAISLAPSSQEQYF	TGCGCCATCAGCTTGGCCCCTAGCAGCCAAGAGCAGTACTTC
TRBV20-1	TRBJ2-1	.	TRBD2	CSARDAVTSEFEQFF	TGCAGTGCTAGAGATGCCGTGACTAGCGAATTTGAGCAGTTCTTC
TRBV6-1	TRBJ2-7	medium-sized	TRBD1	CASSTQGLHSYEQYF	TGTGCCAGCAGTACACAGGGGCTACACTCCTACGAGCAGTACTTC
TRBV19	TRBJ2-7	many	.	CASSAAEGGYEQYF	TGTGCCAGTAGTGCCGCTGAAGGGGGCTACGAGCAGTACTTC
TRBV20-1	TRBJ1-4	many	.	CSTRDLNRDGNEKLFF	TGCAGTACTAGAGACCTTAACAGGGATGGTAATGAAAAACTGTTTTTT
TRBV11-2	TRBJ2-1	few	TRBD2	CASSSGGRAYNEQFF	TGTGCCAGCAGCTCCGGGGGGAGGGCCTACAATGAGCAGTTCTTC
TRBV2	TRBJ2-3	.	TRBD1	CASSLSQGEKTTDTQYF	TGTGCCAGCAGTTTATCACAGGGGGAGAAGACAACAGATACGCAGTATTTT
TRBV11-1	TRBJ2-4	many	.	CASSSTIGRDTELAKNIQYF	TGTGCCAGCAGCTCCACTATTGGGCGGGACACAGAACTAGCCAAAAACATTCAGTACTTC